This entry lists 5 T cell receptor beta chains sequenced from one sample in a study of TIL therapy for anti-PD-1-resistant metastatic lung cancer. The time point is: pre-treatment sample, taken before nivolumab and TIL therapy. The libraries were made with immunoSEQ v3. Some clones are missing from TCRdb's copy, which holds only in-frame ones; the method was immunoSEQ multiplex PCR. The table has fewer than 60,000 clones, around 85% seen once; the top ten hold around 5%. Sequenced material: blood, taken at baseline. All receptors derive from a person aged 25 to 80 with non-small cell lung cancer.

The chain carries TRBV24-1 and TRBJ1-2; 7 bases fit TRBD1. Germline V CDR1 and CDR2: KGHDR, SFDVKD. This CDR3 has 13 residues. Trimming cost V 5 bases and J 5 bases; bases outside gene matches: 4. CDR3 sequence: CATSGPTGYGYTF. The CDR3, as DNA: TGTGCCACCAGTGGCCCGACAGGGTATGGCTACACCTTC.

The chain recombines TRBV28 with TRBJ2-7, with 9 nucleotides matching TRBD2. In germline, CDR1 is MDHEN, CDR2 SYDVKM. V lost 7 bases and J lost 3; bases outside the gene matches: 13. The CDR3 length is 16 residues. The CDR3 DNA sequence: TGTGCCAGCACCGAGGAACCGGGACTAGCAGGCTACGAGCAGTACTTC. This gives the protein CASTEEPGLAGYEQYF.

The chain is built from TRBV7-8 and TRBJ2-7; 11 bases are shared with TRBD2. This CDR3 is 15 amino acids long. V lost 5 bases to trimming and J lost 2 bases; unmatched junction nucleotides: 5. Germline V lookup: CDR1 SGHVS, CDR2 FQNEAQ. The CDR3 is CASSPRTSGPYEQYF. CDR3 DNA: TGTGCCAGCAGCCCCCGGACTAGCGGGCCCTACGAGCAGTACTTC.

J is TRBJ2-1 and V is TRBV4-1; no clear D. The CDR3 length is 13 residues. Germline V gene data show CDR1 as MGHRA and CDR2 as YSYEKL. Trimming shortened V by 1 base and J by 7 bases, and 8 bases separated the two germline ends. CDR3 sequence (DNA): TGCGCCAGCAGCCAAGGTGGAACTAATGAGCAGTTCTTC. This codes for CASSQGGTNEQFF.

This chain connects TRBV27 to TRBJ1-6, with 10 bases lining up with TRBD1. There are 14 residues in the CDR3. The trim removed 5 bases at V and 11 bases at J, leaving 6 bases unmatched. CDR1 MNHEY and CDR2 SMNVEV come from the germline V gene (reference sequence). CDR3 bases: TGTGCCAGCAGTGCCGGGACAGGGGTCGCACCCCTCCACTTT. This codes for CASSAGTGVAPLHF.